The subject of this entry is one T cell receptor (beta chain). Its target is not known. These data are taken from a study of T-cell memory formation after mild COVID-19. Broader study findings: Later expanders leaned CD4+, whereas day 15 to 85 contracting clones were balanced CD4/CD8. Second-wave clones peaking on day 37 lacked confirmed SARS-CoV-2 specificity.

The CDR3 loop spans 16 amino acids. Germline V gives CDR1 MGHRA, CDR2 YSYEKL. Trimming removed 4 bases from V and 1 base from J, with 16 bases in between. UMIs and sample barcodes were carried by the TCR alpha and TCR beta cDNA libraries that 5'RACE produced using constant-segment primers. In TCRdb, the 5' RACE reads were re-called with MiXCR into one record per CDR3 protein. Among about 170,000 distinct CDR3 sequences, 10% to 15% were seen once, and the ten largest hold approximately 3.5%. The TCR originated in a man aged 18 to 35 who had mild COVID-19 (a few samples of this study predate the infection). Cell type and time point are not known. The sequencing input was PBMCs or a T cell subset sorted from them (not recorded which). The J gene is TRBJ1-1, the V gene TRBV4-1, with D perhaps matching TRBD1 (5 bases). The CDR3 DNA reads TGCGCCAGCAGCCGGGGATTCTTCGGGGGGAACACTGAAGCTTTCTTT. Encoded protein: CASSRGFFGGNTEAFF.